A selection of T cell receptor beta chains follows, all from one sample in a study of T cell responses to AZD1222 COVID-19 vaccine. Data came from immunoSEQ multiplex PCR; TCRdb stores just in-frame clones and leaves some out. Of 35,000 to 55,000 clones listed, 75% to 85% are singletons. This material consisted of peripheral blood, taken on day 0 of AZD1222 vaccination. The receptors here all came from an adult in good health. Each CDR3 is given with its conserved first and last residue. A D gene is named only where the DNA matches it firmly. The size of a clone is reported for some rows only, either as once, few or many, or as a class for expanded clones.

>16|TRBJ2-2|TRBV11-2|TRBD1|once
CASSPATGANTGELFF
TGTGCCAGCAGCCCAGCGACAGGGGCCAACACCGGGGAGCTGTTTTTT
>15|TRBJ1-3|TRBV7-9|-|-
CASSSRWLSGNTIYF
TGTGCCAGCAGCTCCCGCTGGCTCTCTGGAAACACCATATATTTT
>13|TRBJ2-7|TRBV5-4|-|-
CASSFTGSGEQYF
TGTGCCAGCAGCTTCACAGGGTCCGGGGAGCAGTACTTC
>16|TRBJ2-5|TRBV6-1|TRBD2|-
CASSGQAGRADETQYF
TGTGCCAGCAGTGGCCAAGCCGGGAGGGCTGACGAGACCCAGTACTTC
>14|TRBJ2-1|TRBV28|TRBD1|-
CASRGQEKINEQFF
TGTGCCAGCAGGGGACAGGAGAAGATCAATGAGCAGTTCTTC
>15|TRBJ2-3|TRBV9|-|few
CASSVSGRGADTQYF
TGTGCCAGCAGCGTATCCGGCAGGGGGGCAGATACGCAGTATTTT
>15|TRBJ1-5|TRBV4-3|-|-
CASSQDGGGNQPQHF
TGCGCCAGCAGCCAAGATGGAGGTGGTAATCAGCCCCAGCATTTT
>13|TRBJ1-2|TRBV5-6|TRBD1|-
CASRGQGNVRDTF
TGTGCCAGCAGGGGACAGGGAAATGTCCGGGATACCTTC
>13|TRBJ1-1|TRBV7-9|-|-
CASSKDPNTEAFF
TGTGCCAGCAGTAAAGACCCGAACACTGAAGCTTTCTTT
>13|TRBJ2-5|TRBV19|-|-
CASSRWDQETQYF
TGTGCCAGTAGTCGGTGGGATCAAGAGACCCAGTACTTC
>15|TRBJ2-7|TRBV5-1|TRBD1|-
CASSSKGQDQVEQYF
TGCGCCAGCAGCTCTAAGGGACAGGATCAAGTCGAGCAGTACTTC
>15|TRBJ2-2|TRBV18|-|-
CASSPYGLNTGELFF
TGTGCCAGCTCACCATACGGGCTGAACACCGGGGAGCTGTTTTTT
>18|TRBJ1-3|TRBV5-4|-|-
CASSLARDRTTSGNTIYF
TGTGCCAGCAGCTTGGCCCGAGACAGAACAACCTCTGGAAACACCATATATTTT
>15|TRBJ2-2|TRBV7-8|TRBD2|-
CASSLLAGYTGELFF
TGTGCCAGCAGCTTATTAGCGGGGTACACCGGGGAGCTGTTTTTT
>14|TRBJ1-1|TRBV5-6|-|-
CASSLVAENTEAFF
TGTGCCAGCAGCTTGGTGGCCGAGAACACTGAAGCTTTCTTT
>12|TRBJ1-1|TRBV6-1|-|-
CASSDIHGEAFF
TGTGCCAGCAGTGATATACATGGTGAAGCTTTCTTT
>17|TRBJ2-1|TRBV5-1|TRBD2|-
CASSFSGLAGGNNEQFF
TGCGCCAGCAGCTTTTCGGGACTAGCGGGGGGCAACAATGAGCAGTTCTTC